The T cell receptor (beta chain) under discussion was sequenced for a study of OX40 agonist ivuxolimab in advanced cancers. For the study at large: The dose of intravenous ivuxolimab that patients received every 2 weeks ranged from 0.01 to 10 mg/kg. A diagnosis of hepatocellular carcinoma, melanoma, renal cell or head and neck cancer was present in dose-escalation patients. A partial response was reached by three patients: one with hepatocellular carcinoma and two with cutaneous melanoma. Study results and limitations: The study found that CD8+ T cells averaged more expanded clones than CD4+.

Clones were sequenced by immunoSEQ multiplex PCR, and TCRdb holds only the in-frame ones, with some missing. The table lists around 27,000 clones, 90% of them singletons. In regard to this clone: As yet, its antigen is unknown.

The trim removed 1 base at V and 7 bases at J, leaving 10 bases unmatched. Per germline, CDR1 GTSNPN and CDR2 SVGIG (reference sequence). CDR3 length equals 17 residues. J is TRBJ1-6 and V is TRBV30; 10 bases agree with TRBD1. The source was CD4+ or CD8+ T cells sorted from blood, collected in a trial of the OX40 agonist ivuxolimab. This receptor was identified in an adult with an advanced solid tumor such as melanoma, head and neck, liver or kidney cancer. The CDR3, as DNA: TGTGCCTGGAGTGCCCCCCGGGAGACAGGGGGCAATTCACCCCTCCACTTT. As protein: CAWSAPRETGGNSPLHF.